These 29 T cell receptor beta chains were sequenced from one sample in a study of T cell clonotyping in hematopoietic cell transplantation. Profiling relied on immunoSEQ multiplex PCR, and the TCRdb table lists in-frame clones only, not all of them. This sample has roughly 48,000 clones, with around 84% found just once. The time point was: recipient sample about 28 days before transplant, after cytoreduction. The sequenced sample was peripheral blood mononuclear cells, obtained before stem cell transplant. Receptor source: a man aged 60-69 years with myelodysplastic syndrome. Some clones in this sample may be carry-over from other donors' samples.

This clone has only a few counts. V usage is TRBV6-5 and J usage is TRBJ2-7, with D possibly TRBD2 on 5 matching bases. CDR1 is MNHEY, CDR2 SVGAGI, per germline. CDR3 length equals 12 residues. V lost 5 bases and J lost 3, with 8 bases in between. The CDR3 region has the DNA TGTGCCAGCAGTGAGGGTCACTACGAGCAGTACTTC. Its protein is CASSEGHYEQYF.

The chain has TRBV4-3 and TRBJ2-4; D remains unclear. Germline CDR1 reads LGHNA; CDR2 reads YSLEER. The CDR3 totals 15 residues. Trimming pared 0 bases from V and 1 base from J, leaving 7 bases between. CDR3 DNA sequence: TGCGCCAGCAGCCAAGATCTTATTGCCAAAAACATTCAGTACTTC. Translation gives CASSQDLIAKNIQYF.

The chain joins TRBV14 to TRBJ1-3; tentatively, D is TRBD1 (5 bases). The CDR3 spans 15 residues. The germline V gene encodes CDR1 SGHDN and CDR2 FVKESK. The V end was cut by 1 base, the J end by 0 bases, with 7 bases between. The CDR3 bases are TGTGCCAGCAGCCAAGTGGGGACCTCTGGAAACACCATATATTTT. Its protein product is CASSQVGTSGNTIYF. The whole variable domain, remainder taken from reference TRBV14 and TRBJ1-3, is EAGVTQFPSHSVIEKGQTVTLRCDPISGHDNLYWYRRVMGKEIKFLLHFVKESKQDESGMPNNRFLAERTGGTYSTLKVQPAELEDSGVYFCASSQVGTSGNTIYFGEGSWLTVV.

CDR3 nucleotide sequence: TGTGCCAGCAGCCAGGACAGGAGGGTGGGGGAGCAGTACTTC. This encodes CASSQDRRVGEQYF. The V call is TRBV5-6, the J call TRBJ2-7; TRBD1 is a possible D gene (7 bases). This CDR3 comprises 14 residues. Per the germline V gene, CDR1 is SGHDT and CDR2 is YYEEEE. Trimming pared 4 bases from V and 7 bases from J, leaving 18 bases between.

This sequence joins TRBV6-5 and TRBJ1-3; D is unclear. The CDR3 is 14 amino acids. V was pared by 8 bases and J by 0 bases, with 11 bases between. The germline gives CDR1 MNHEY, CDR2 SVGAGI. Here the CDR3 DNA reads TGTGCCAGCGGAGGAGCCAGCTCTGGAAACACCATATATTTT. Its translation is CASGGASSGNTIYF.

The V gene is TRBV7-2, the J gene TRBJ2-7, with D perhaps matching TRBD2 (5 bases). The length of the CDR3 is 15 residues. Germline CDR1 reads SGHTA; CDR2 reads FQGNSA. V lost 1 base, J lost 3 bases, and 13 bases lay in between. CDR3 sequence: CASSLGVGRGYEQYF. DNA for the CDR3: TGTGCCAGCAGCTTAGGTGTAGGGAGAGGCTACGAGCAGTACTTC.

The chain is built from TRBV5-1 and TRBJ1-6, with D perhaps matching TRBD1 (5 bases). CDR1 SGHRS and CDR2 YFSETQ come from the germline V gene. Deletions cut 0 bases from V and 9 bases from J, with 7 bases between. This CDR3 is built from 13 residues. DNA of the CDR3: TGCGCCAGCAGCTTGGATGACAGTTCACCCCTCCACTTT. Amino acids: CASSLDDSSPLHF.

The V gene is TRBV2, the J gene TRBJ2-7, with TRBD1 identical over 9 bases. V lost 7 bases, J lost 5 bases, and 9 bases stayed unmatched. Per the germline V gene, CDR1 is SNHLY and CDR2 is FYNNEI. The CDR3 is 14 residues long. CDR3 sequence reads: CASTLGDRVNEQYF. As DNA, the CDR3 is TGTGCCAGCACCCTCGGGGACAGGGTCAACGAGCAGTACTTC.

This clone is a singleton in its sample. V usage is TRBV7-6 and J usage is TRBJ1-4; D gene uncertain. Deletions cut 4 bases from V and 5 bases from J, with 8 bases between. The germline V gene encodes CDR1 SGHVS and CDR2 FNYEAQ. The CDR3 has 13 residues. The CDR3 protein is CASSSRVNEKLFF. CDR3 coding DNA: TGTGCCAGCAGCTCGCGAGTGAATGAAAAACTGTTTTTT.

The J gene is TRBJ1-5, the V gene TRBV28; no clear D gene. The length of the CDR3 is 15 residues. The V end lost 10 bases, the J end lost 1 base, and 17 bases lay between the germline ends. Germline loops: CDR1 MDHEN, CDR2 SYDVKM. The CDR3: CATLRDSWSNQPQHF. CDR3 in DNA: TGTGCCACCTTGCGGGATTCCTGGAGCAATCAGCCCCAGCATTTT.

The chain combines TRBV19 with TRBJ1-6, with D unresolved. The V and J ends lost 3 bases and 6 bases respectively, with 9 bases between them. Germline loops: CDR1 LNHDA, CDR2 SQIVND (reference sequence). CDR3 length: 14 residues. In DNA form, the CDR3 reads TGTGCCAGTAGTATTGGCCTATTTAATTCACCCCTCCACTTT. It codes for CASSIGLFNSPLHF.

The chain links TRBV19 to TRBJ1-5; TRBD1 agrees at 8 bases. The germline V gene has CDR1 LNHDA and CDR2 SQIVND (reference sequence). J lost 6 bases, V lost 3 bases, and 4 bases had no gene match. The CDR3 is 14 amino acids. In DNA form, the CDR3 reads TGTGCCAGTAGTATCGGACAGGGAGGTCAGCCCCAGCATTTT. As protein: CASSIGQGGQPQHF.

The rearrangement joins TRBV5-6 to TRBJ1-2; TRBD1 agrees at 10 bases. CDR3 size: 14 residues. CDR1 and CDR2 (germline): SGHDT, YYEEEE. V dropped 0 bases and J dropped 4; count of bases not matched to a gene: 0. CDR3 region: CASSLGTGGYGYTF. CDR3 in DNA: TGTGCCAGCAGCTTGGGGACAGGGGGCTATGGCTACACCTTC. The entire variable domain, with the rest obtained from reference TRBV5-6 and TRBJ1-2, is as follows: DAGVTQSPTHLIKTRGQQVTLRCSPKSGHDTVSWYQQALGQGPQFIFQYYEEEERQRGNFPDRFSGHQFPNYSSELNVNALLLGDSALYLCASSLGTGGYGYTFGSGTRLTVV.

The rearrangement links TRBV6-1 to TRBJ1-4; D not resolved. Germline-derived CDR1 and CDR2 are MNHNS and SASEGT. The CDR3 is 15 amino acids. V was trimmed by 4 bases and J by 8 bases, leaving 17 bases between them. The CDR3 loop is CASSGNSGFGEKLFF. The CDR3, as DNA: TGTGCCAGCAGTGGCAATTCGGGGTTCGGAGAAAAACTGTTTTTT.

The rearrangement joins TRBV28 to TRBJ2-5, with 8 bases identical to TRBD1. This CDR3 contains 15 residues. V lost 8 bases to trimming and J lost 0 bases; unmatched junction nucleotides: 8. Germline CDR1 is MDHEN and CDR2 is SYDVKM. The CDR3 DNA follows: TGTGCCAGCCTACCCTGGGGACAGGACCAAGAGACCCAGTACTTC. As protein: CASLPWGQDQETQYF. Full variable domain (outside the CDR3, taken from reference TRBV28 and TRBJ2-5): DVKVTQSSRYLVKRTGEKVFLECVQDMDHENMFWYRQDPGLGLRLIYFSYDVKMKEKGDIPEGYSVSREKKERFSLILESASTNQTSMYLCASLPWGQDQETQYFGPGTRLLVL.

A few counts support this clone. V and J are TRBV7-8 and TRBJ2-2, with a tentative D call TRBD1 (6 bases). CDR1 and CDR2 from the germline V gene are SGHVS and FQNEAQ. V was clipped by 3 bases and J by 2 bases, with 10 bases between them. The CDR3 loop spans 15 amino acids. CDR3 sequence: CASSFSRGNTGELFF. CDR3 DNA sequence: TGTGCCAGCAGCTTTTCCAGGGGTAACACCGGGGAGCTGTTTTTT.

The chain is built from TRBV19 and TRBJ2-1; 9 bases line up with TRBD1. The CDR3 consists of 16 residues. V was pared by 4 bases and J by 5 bases, with 9 bases of the junction left unmatched. CDR1 LNHDA and CDR2 SQIVND come from the germline V gene (reference sequence). Written as DNA, the CDR3 is TGTGCCAGTAGTAAAGCCGGGACAGGGATTAACAATGAGCAGTTCTTC. It encodes CASSKAGTGINNEQFF.

In its sample, this clone was seen once. V gene TRBV4-3 combines with J gene TRBJ2-2; TRBD2 might be the D (5 bases). The V end lost 3 bases, the J end lost 0 bases, and 14 bases lay between the germline ends. Per the germline V gene, CDR1 is LGHNA and CDR2 is YSLEER. The CDR3 sequence is 17 residues long. The CDR3 sequence: CASSHPGGGANTGELFF. The CDR3 region has the DNA TGCGCCAGCAGCCACCCCGGCGGAGGCGCGAACACCGGGGAGCTGTTTTTT.

This clone appeared once. The chain uses TRBV5-1 and TRBJ2-7; 7 positions agree with TRBD1. J lost 7 bases, V lost 3 bases, and 13 bases had no gene match. Germline V gene lookup returns CDR1 SGHRS and CDR2 YFSETQ. The CDR3 consists of 15 residues. The CDR3 DNA reads TGCGCCAGCAGCTCTGGACAGGCCGCTTTGGGTGAGCAGTACTTC. Translating gives CASSSGQAALGEQYF. The entire variable domain, with the rest obtained from reference TRBV5-1 and TRBJ2-7, is as follows: KAGVTQTPRYLIKTRGQQVTLSCSPISGHRSVSWYQQTPGQGLQFLFEYFSETQRNKGNFPGRFSGRQFSNSRSEMNVSTLELGDSALYLCASSSGQAALGEQYFGPGTRLTVT.

The rearrangement links TRBV7-9 to TRBJ1-1, with unresolved D. The germline CDR1 and CDR2 sequences are SEHNR and FQNEAQ (reference sequence). The V end lost 5 bases, the J end lost 0 bases, and 4 bases lay between the germline ends. The CDR3 consists of 12 residues. The CDR3 is CASSEVNTEAFF. CDR3 bases: TGTGCCAGCAGCGAAGTGAACACTGAAGCTTTCTTT.

The chain has TRBV6-6 and TRBJ2-7, with D possibly being TRBD1 (5 bases). Deletions cut 2 bases from V and 3 bases from J, with 8 bases between. Germline assignment: CDR1 MNHNY and CDR2 SVGAGI (reference sequence). The CDR3 consists of 13 residues. The CDR3 region has the DNA TGTGCCAGCAGTTACGACAGAGACTACGAGCAGTACTTC. Its translation is CASSYDRDYEQYF.

Only one count was recorded for this clone. V and J are TRBV6-4 and TRBJ2-3; 8 bases line up with TRBD1. The CDR3 covers 14 residues. J lost 2 bases, V lost 5 bases, and 3 bases had no gene match. Germline lookup yields CDR1 MRHNA and CDR2 SNTAGT. CDR3 protein: CASSLDRATDTQYF. The DNA for the CDR3 is TGTGCCAGCAGTTTGGACAGGGCCACAGATACGCAGTATTTT.

V is TRBV30 and J is TRBJ1-2; TRBD1 agrees at 10 bases. Germline V gene lookup returns CDR1 GTSNPN and CDR2 SVGIG (reference sequence). Unmatched junction bases numbered 8, after V lost 3 bases and J lost 7 bases. The CDR3 is 14 amino acids. The CDR3 nucleotides read TGTGCCTGGAGGGCCCGGACAGGGGGATCTGGCTACACCTTC. Translation: CAWRARTGGSGYTF.

The chain carries TRBV2 and TRBJ1-5, with 8 bases aligning to TRBD1. The CDR3 runs to 14 residues. CDR1 and CDR2 from the germline V gene are SNHLY and FYNNEI. Unmatched junction bases numbered 5, after V lost 4 bases and J lost 6 bases. The CDR3 reads CASSGSGGVQPQHF. For the CDR3, the DNA is TGTGCCAGCAGTGGTTCAGGGGGCGTTCAGCCCCAGCATTTT.

V is TRBV5-6 and J is TRBJ2-5, with 11 nucleotides matching TRBD2. This CDR3 spans 16 amino acids. V lost 4 bases and J lost 2; bases outside the gene matches: 7. The germline gives CDR1 SGHDT, CDR2 YYEEEE. For the CDR3, the DNA is TGTGCCAGCAGCAAAGGACTAGCGGGTTCTCAAGAGACCCAGTACTTC. This translates into CASSKGLAGSQETQYF.

A few counts support this clone. Here the CDR3 DNA reads TGTGCCAGCAGCTTTCAACCAGGAGGGATTCAGCCCCAGCATTTT. This codes for CASSFQPGGIQPQHF. The chain carries TRBV7-2 and TRBJ1-5; no clear D. The V and J ends lost 3 bases and 6 bases respectively, with 15 bases between them. The length of the CDR3 is 15 residues. The V gene's germline CDR1 is SGHTA and CDR2 FQGNSA.

This chain joins TRBV29-1 and TRBJ2-5; 11 bases are shared with TRBD1. V lost 7 bases to trimming and J lost 4 bases; unmatched junction nucleotides: 2. Germline V gene sequence: CDR1 SQVTM, CDR2 ANQGSEA. CDR3 length: 12 amino acids. As DNA, the CDR3 is TGCAGCGCCGGGACAGGGGGAGAGACCCAGTACTTC. This sequence encodes CSAGTGGETQYF.

The gene calls are TRBV7-9 and TRBJ1-2; D remains ambiguous. The CDR3 totals 16 residues. V lost 5 bases and J 0 bases, leaving 16 bases between the germline ends. CDR1 and CDR2 from the germline V gene are SEHNR and FQNEAQ (reference sequence). The CDR3 sequence is CASSATGSKANYGYTF. The DNA for the CDR3 is TGTGCCAGCAGCGCTACCGGGTCAAAAGCTAACTATGGCTACACCTTC.

CDR3 nucleotide sequence: TGTGCCAGCAGCGCATCCAGTGGTAGAGATACGCAGTATTTT. This gives the protein CASSASSGRDTQYF. The chain employs TRBV11-1 and TRBJ2-3, with D unresolved. CDR3 length: 14 residues. Trimming stripped 5 bases from V and 5 bases from J, with 14 bases between. Germline CDR1 SGHAT, CDR2 FQDESV (reference sequence). The whole variable domain, filled in from reference TRBV11-1 and TRBJ2-3, reads EAEVAQSPRYKITEKSQAVAFWCDPISGHATLYWYRQILGQGPELLVQFQDESVVDDSQLPKDRFSAERLKGVDSTLKIQPAELGDSAMYLCASSASSGRDTQYFGPGTRLTVL.